Listed below are T cell receptor beta chains from one sample, sequenced in a study of blood T cell repertoires in COVID-19. Assay used: immunoSEQ multiplex PCR; TCRdb lists only in-frame clones, some missing. The repertoire includes around 220,000 clones, about 81% of them detected once, and roughly 8.2% sits in the top ten. Sequenced material: peripheral blood. The receptors here all came from a woman of 80 years or more with COVID-19, enrolled during active disease. Each CDR3 is given with its conserved first and last residue. The order of the fields is CDR3 protein, CDR3 DNA, V gene, J gene, clone size, D gene. A D gene is named only where the DNA matches it firmly. Clone size is given for some rows only: seen once, a few or many times, or a class if the clone is expanded.

CDR3: CASTERRVTEAFF
DNA: TGTGCCAGCACGGAACGGAGGGTCACTGAAGCTTTCTTT
V: TRBV11-2
J: TRBJ1-1
size: -
D: -

CDR3: CAWSLPKGRTNEKLFF
DNA: TGTGCCTGGAGTTTACCAAAGGGGCGCACTAATGAAAAACTGTTTTTT
V: TRBV30
J: TRBJ1-4
size: -
D: -

CDR3: CASRDRERTDTQYF
DNA: TGTGCCAGCAGGGACAGGGAACGCACAGATACGCAGTATTTT
V: TRBV6-5
J: TRBJ2-3
size: -
D: TRBD1

CDR3: CASSRLGGIPNYGYTF
DNA: TGTGCCAGCTCGCGCCTCGGAGGAATCCCAAACTATGGCTACACCTTC
V: TRBV18
J: TRBJ1-2
size: -
D: -

CDR3: CASSLGQGGTSDTQYF
DNA: TGTGCCAGCAGTTTAGGACAAGGGGGTACGAGTGATACGCAGTATTTT
V: TRBV27
J: TRBJ2-3
size: -
D: -

CDR3: CASSGLGRETQYF
DNA: TGTGCCAGTAGTGGACTTGGGAGGGAGACCCAGTACTTC
V: TRBV19
J: TRBJ2-5
size: -
D: -

CDR3: CASSDDRDLNEKLFF
DNA: TGTGCCAGCAGTGACGACAGGGACCTTAATGAAAAACTGTTTTTT
V: TRBV2
J: TRBJ1-4
size: -
D: TRBD1

CDR3: CASSLGTGSGQPQHF
DNA: TGTGCCAGCAGTTTAGGGACAGGGAGTGGGCAGCCCCAGCATTTT
V: TRBV28
J: TRBJ1-5
size: -
D: TRBD1

CDR3: CASSVKGHQHF
DNA: TGTGCCAGCTCGGTAAAGGGACACCAGCATTTT
V: TRBV2
J: TRBJ1-5
size: -
D: -

CDR3: CASSLEGTWGYTF
DNA: TGTGCCAGCAGCTTAGAGGGGACATGGGGCTACACCTTC
V: TRBV11-2
J: TRBJ1-2
size: once
D: -

CDR3: CASSPSGRLDTQYF
DNA: TGTGCCAGCAGCCCTAGCGGGAGACTAGATACGCAGTATTTT
V: TRBV7-2
J: TRBJ2-3
size: -
D: TRBD2

CDR3: CASSFVSLGTEAFF
DNA: TGTGCCAGCAGCTTTGTTTCCCTAGGCACTGAAGCTTTCTTT
V: TRBV7-9
J: TRBJ1-1
size: -
D: -

CDR3: CASSAGYEQFF
DNA: TGTGCCAGCAGCGCCGGGTATGAGCAGTTCTTC
V: TRBV5-6
J: TRBJ2-1
size: few
D: -

CDR3: CASSTQGGQPYNSPLHF
DNA: TGTGCCAGCAGCACGCAGGGGGGACAGCCCTATAATTCACCCCTCCACTTT
V: TRBV5-6
J: TRBJ1-6
size: -
D: TRBD1

CDR3: CASSTGLANNEQFF
DNA: TGCGCCAGCAGCACGGGACTAGCAAACAATGAGCAGTTCTTC
V: TRBV5-1
J: TRBJ2-1
size: -
D: TRBD2

CDR3: CAISELAGLYEQYF
DNA: TGTGCCATCAGTGAGTTGGCAGGGCTCTACGAGCAGTACTTC
V: TRBV10-3
J: TRBJ2-7
size: -
D: -

CDR3: CASSLSISYEQYF
DNA: TGTGCCAGCAGCTTGAGTATTTCCTACGAGCAGTACTTC
V: TRBV11-2
J: TRBJ2-7
size: -
D: -

CDR3: CASSVGDTSNTGELFF
DNA: TGTGCCAGCAGCGTAGGCGACACGTCGAACACCGGGGAGCTGTTTTTT
V: TRBV9
J: TRBJ2-2
size: -
D: -

CDR3: CASGPPGQGYEQYF
DNA: TGTGCTAGTGGGCCCCCGGGACAGGGGTACGAGCAGTACTTC
V: TRBV12-5
J: TRBJ2-7
size: -
D: TRBD1

CDR3: CASSPFSSDIGTEAFF
DNA: TGTGCCAGTAGTCCCTTTTCTTCGGACATCGGCACTGAAGCTTTCTTT
V: TRBV19
J: TRBJ1-1
size: -
D: -

CDR3: CASSLVGGRMDTEAFF
DNA: TGCGCCAGCAGCTTGGTCGGGGGGCGGATGGACACTGAAGCTTTCTTT
V: TRBV5-1
J: TRBJ1-1
size: -
D: -

CDR3: CASGGRSGNTIYF
DNA: TGTGCCAGCGGGGGCAGGTCTGGAAACACCATATATTTT
V: TRBV25-1
J: TRBJ1-3
size: -
D: -

CDR3: CATSGGGPNEQFF
DNA: TGTGCCACTTCGGGCGGGGGGCCCAATGAGCAGTTCTTC
V: TRBV19
J: TRBJ2-1
size: -
D: TRBD2

CDR3: CASSQTYRADYGYTF
DNA: TGTGCCAGCAGCCAGACTTACAGGGCGGACTATGGCTACACCTTC
V: TRBV3-1/TRBV3-2
J: TRBJ1-2
size: -
D: -

CDR3: CASSGGTANTEAFF
DNA: TGTGCCAGCAGCGGTGGGACAGCGAACACTGAAGCTTTCTTT
V: TRBV11-2
J: TRBJ1-1
size: -
D: TRBD1

CDR3: CASSVVQGIKLFF
DNA: TGTGCCAGCAGTGTGGTACAGGGTATTAAACTGTTTTTT
V: TRBV2
J: TRBJ1-4
size: -
D: -

CDR3: CSTQGPYEQYF
DNA: TGCAGCACACAGGGTCCCTACGAGCAGTACTTC
V: TRBV20-1
J: TRBJ2-7
size: few
D: -

CDR3: CASSPRTGHRASYTF
DNA: TGTGCCAGCAGCCCCCGGACAGGGCACCGCGCTAGCTACACCTTC
V: TRBV7-9
J: TRBJ1-2
size: few
D: TRBD1

CDR3: CASSPSGTQYF
DNA: TGTGCCAGCTCACCCAGCGGGACCCAGTACTTC
V: TRBV18
J: TRBJ2-5
size: -
D: -

CDR3: CASSSTGINQPQHF
DNA: TGTGCCAGTAGTAGTACAGGGATCAATCAGCCCCAGCATTTT
V: TRBV19
J: TRBJ1-5
size: -
D: -

CDR3: CASSLRGGVTGELFF
DNA: TGTGCCAGCAGCTTAAGAGGCGGGGTCACCGGGGAGCTGTTTTTT
V: TRBV7-2
J: TRBJ2-2
size: -
D: -

CDR3: CASSYLASLTGELFF
DNA: TGTGCCAGCAGTTACTTGGCTAGTTTAACCGGGGAGCTGTTTTTT
V: TRBV6-2/TRBV6-3
J: TRBJ2-2
size: once
D: -

CDR3: CASSWDSYQPQHF
DNA: TGTGCCAGCAGCTGGGACAGCTATCAGCCCCAGCATTTT
V: TRBV6-5
J: TRBJ1-5
size: -
D: TRBD1

CDR3: CASSPGRFGNQPQHF
DNA: TGTGCCAGTAGTCCCGGCAGGTTCGGCAATCAGCCCCAGCATTTT
V: TRBV27
J: TRBJ1-5
size: many
D: -

CDR3: CASRHGGLNTEAFF
DNA: TGTGCCAGTCGCCACGGGGGGTTGAACACTGAAGCTTTCTTT
V: TRBV21-1
J: TRBJ1-1
size: -
D: -

CDR3: CASSPNRGFELIDDEKLFF
DNA: TGTGCCAGTAGTCCGAACAGGGGATTTGAGTTGATCGACGATGAAAAACTGTTTTTT
V: TRBV19
J: TRBJ1-4
size: -
D: TRBD1

CDR3: CASSPSGLGNEKLFF
DNA: TGTGCCAGCAGCCCCTCAGGGCTCGGTAATGAAAAACTGTTTTTT
V: TRBV28
J: TRBJ1-4
size: -
D: -

CDR3: CASSLGQTNQPQHF
DNA: TGTGCCAGCAGCTTAGGACAGACTAATCAGCCCCAGCATTTT
V: TRBV7-2
J: TRBJ1-5
size: -
D: -

CDR3: CASSQVYGPGGNTIYF
DNA: TGCGCCAGCAGCCAAGTCTATGGGCCTGGCGGAAACACCATATATTTT
V: TRBV4-3
J: TRBJ1-3
size: once
D: -

CDR3: CASSLLGGDRGSPLHF
DNA: TGTGCCAGCAGCTTATTAGGAGGGGACCGCGGTTCACCCCTCCACTTT
V: TRBV7-3
J: TRBJ1-6
size: -
D: -

CDR3: CASGVYEQYF
DNA: TGTGCCAGCGGAGTCTACGAGCAGTACTTC
V: TRBV25-1
J: TRBJ2-7
size: -
D: -

CDR3: CASSQGGNQPQHF
DNA: TGTGCCAGCTCGCAGGGGGGAAATCAGCCCCAGCATTTT
V: TRBV18
J: TRBJ1-5
size: -
D: TRBD1

CDR3: CASSPGQHTDTQYF
DNA: TGCGCCAGCAGCCCCGGACAGCACACAGATACGCAGTATTTT
V: TRBV5-1
J: TRBJ2-3
size: -
D: -

CDR3: CASSQRAQGGSGSPLHF
DNA: TGTGCCAGCAGCCAAAGAGCGCAGGGGGGTTCCGGTTCACCCCTCCACTTT
V: TRBV14
J: TRBJ1-6
size: -
D: TRBD1

CDR3: CASSDPYGLTGEVDQPQHF
DNA: TGTGCCAGCAGTGACCCTTATGGTTTGACAGGGGAGGTGGATCAGCCCCAGCATTTT
V: TRBV6-4
J: TRBJ1-5
size: -
D: TRBD1

CDR3: CASGFGQGGETQYF
DNA: TGTGCTAGTGGTTTCGGACAGGGAGGAGAGACCCAGTACTTC
V: TRBV12-5
J: TRBJ2-5
size: -
D: TRBD1

CDR3: CASRRALYQETQYF
DNA: TGCGCCAGCCGAAGAGCCCTGTACCAAGAGACCCAGTACTTC
V: TRBV4-3
J: TRBJ2-5
size: -
D: -

CDR3: CASSRSREAFF
DNA: TGTGCCAGCAGCCGAAGCAGGGAAGCTTTCTTT
V: TRBV3-1/TRBV3-2
J: TRBJ1-1
size: -
D: -

CDR3: CATSRDNRGSHYGYTF
DNA: TGTGCCACCAGCAGAGATAATAGGGGCAGTCACTATGGCTACACCTTC
V: TRBV15
J: TRBJ1-2
size: -
D: -

CDR3: CASSPTGDYSSNVLTF
DNA: TGTGCCAGCAGTCCGACAGGGGATTATTCCTCCAACGTCCTGACTTTC
V: TRBV27
J: TRBJ2-6
size: -
D: TRBD1

CDR3: CASRTSGRTYEQYF
DNA: TGTGCCAGCCGAACTAGCGGCCGAACCTACGAGCAGTACTTC
V: TRBV28
J: TRBJ2-7
size: -
D: TRBD2

CDR3: CASSSRDKGRGTEAFF
DNA: TGTGCCAGCAGCAGCCGGGACAAAGGCAGAGGCACTGAAGCTTTCTTT
V: TRBV7-9
J: TRBJ1-1
size: -
D: -